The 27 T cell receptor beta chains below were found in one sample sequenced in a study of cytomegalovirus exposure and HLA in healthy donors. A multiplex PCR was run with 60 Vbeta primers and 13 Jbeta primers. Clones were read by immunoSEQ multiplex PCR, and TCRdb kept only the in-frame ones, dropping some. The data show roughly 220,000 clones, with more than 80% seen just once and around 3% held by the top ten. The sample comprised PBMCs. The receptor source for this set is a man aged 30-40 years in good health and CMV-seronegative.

In DNA, the CDR3 is TGTGCCAGCAGTCCTCAGGTCTCAGCTGGCAATCAGCCCCAGCATTTT. Its translation is CASSPQVSAGNQPQHF. The chain uses TRBV28 and TRBJ1-5; D is undetermined. Germline-derived CDR1 and CDR2 are MDHEN and SYDVKM. The CDR3 has 16 residues. V lost 5 bases to trimming and J lost 2 bases, with 16 bases between them. Complete variable domain (other parts from reference TRBV28 and TRBJ1-5): DVKVTQSSRYLVKRTGEKVFLECVQDMDHENMFWYRQDPGLGLRLIYFSYDVKMKEKGDIPEGYSVSREKKERFSLILESASTNQTSMYLCASSPQVSAGNQPQHFGDGTRLSIL.

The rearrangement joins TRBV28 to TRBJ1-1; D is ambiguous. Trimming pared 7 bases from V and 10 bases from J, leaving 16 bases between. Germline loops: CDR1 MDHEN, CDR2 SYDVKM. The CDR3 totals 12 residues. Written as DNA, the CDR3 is TGTGCCAGCACCACTCGTCCCCTCGGAGCTTTCTTT. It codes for CASTTRPLGAFF.

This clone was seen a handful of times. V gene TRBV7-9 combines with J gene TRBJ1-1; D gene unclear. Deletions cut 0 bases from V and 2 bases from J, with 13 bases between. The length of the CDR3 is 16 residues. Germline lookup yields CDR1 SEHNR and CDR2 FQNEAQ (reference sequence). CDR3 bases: TGTGCCAGCAGCTTAGCAACTCCTCTTCCTAACACTGAAGCTTTCTTT. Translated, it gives CASSLATPLPNTEAFF.

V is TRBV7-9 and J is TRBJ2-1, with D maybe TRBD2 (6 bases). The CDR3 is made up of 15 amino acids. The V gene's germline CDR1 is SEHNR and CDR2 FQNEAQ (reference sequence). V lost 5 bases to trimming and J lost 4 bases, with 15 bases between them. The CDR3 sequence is CASSPPGDLYNEQFF. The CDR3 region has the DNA TGTGCCAGCAGCCCCCCCGGGGACTTGTACAATGAGCAGTTCTTC.

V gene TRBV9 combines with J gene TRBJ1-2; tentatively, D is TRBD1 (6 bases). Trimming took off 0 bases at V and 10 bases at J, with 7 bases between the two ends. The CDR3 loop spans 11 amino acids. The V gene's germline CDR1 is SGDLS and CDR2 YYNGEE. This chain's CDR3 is CASSVGTAYTF. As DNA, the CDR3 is TGTGCCAGCAGCGTAGGGACAGCCTACACCTTC.

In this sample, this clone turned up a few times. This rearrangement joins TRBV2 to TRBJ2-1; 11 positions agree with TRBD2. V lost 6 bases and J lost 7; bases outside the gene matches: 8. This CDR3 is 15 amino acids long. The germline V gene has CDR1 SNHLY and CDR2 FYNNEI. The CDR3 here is CASRPVAGGRNEQFF. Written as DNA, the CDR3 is TGTGCCAGCAGACCCGTAGCGGGGGGGCGAAATGAGCAGTTCTTC. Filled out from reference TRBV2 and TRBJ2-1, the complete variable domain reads EPEVTQTPSHQVTQMGQEVILRCVPISNHLYFYWYRQILGQKVEFLVSFYNNEISEKSEIFDDQFSVERPDGSNFTLKIRSTKLEDSAMYFCASRPVAGGRNEQFFGPGTRLTVL.

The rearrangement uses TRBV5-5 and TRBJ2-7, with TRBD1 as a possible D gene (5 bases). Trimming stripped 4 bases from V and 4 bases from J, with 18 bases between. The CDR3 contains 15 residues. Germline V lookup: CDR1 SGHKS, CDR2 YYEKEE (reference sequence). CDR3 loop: CASSMTANPGYEQYF. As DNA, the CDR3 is TGTGCCAGCAGCATGACAGCCAACCCCGGATACGAGCAGTACTTC.

Here the CDR3 reads CASSQGQRDQPQHF. CDR3 DNA sequence: TGCGCCAGCAGCCAAGGACAGCGGGACCAGCCCCAGCATTTT. The chain couples TRBV4-3 to TRBJ1-5; possibly TRBD1 for D (5 bases). This CDR3 spans 14 amino acids. Germline CDR1 is LGHNA and CDR2 is YSLEER. The germline V and J ends were trimmed by 1 base and 7 bases, with 11 bases remaining between them.

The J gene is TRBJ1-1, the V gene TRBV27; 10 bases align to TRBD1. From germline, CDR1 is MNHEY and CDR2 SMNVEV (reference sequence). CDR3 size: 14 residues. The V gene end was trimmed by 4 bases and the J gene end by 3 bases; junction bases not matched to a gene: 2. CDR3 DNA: TGTGCCAGCAGTTCCGGGACAGGGGACACTGAAGCTTTCTTT. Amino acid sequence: CASSSGTGDTEAFF.

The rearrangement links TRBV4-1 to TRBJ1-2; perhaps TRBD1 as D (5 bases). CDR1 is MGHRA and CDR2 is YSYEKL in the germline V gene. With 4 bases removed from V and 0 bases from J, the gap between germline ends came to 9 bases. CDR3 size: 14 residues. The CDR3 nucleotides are TGCGCCAGCAGCCGACCGACAGCTAACTATGGCTACACCTTC. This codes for CASSRPTANYGYTF.

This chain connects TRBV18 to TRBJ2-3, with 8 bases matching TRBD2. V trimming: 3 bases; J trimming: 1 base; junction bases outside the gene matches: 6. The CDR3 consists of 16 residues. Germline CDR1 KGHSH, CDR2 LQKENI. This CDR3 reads CASSPVAGGGTDTQYF. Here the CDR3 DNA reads TGTGCCAGCTCACCCGTCGCGGGGGGCGGCACAGATACGCAGTATTTT.

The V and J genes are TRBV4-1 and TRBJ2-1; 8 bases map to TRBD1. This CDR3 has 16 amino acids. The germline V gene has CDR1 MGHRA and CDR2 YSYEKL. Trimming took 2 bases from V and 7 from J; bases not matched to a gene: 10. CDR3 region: CASSQSHQGATNEQFF. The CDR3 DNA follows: TGCGCCAGCAGCCAAAGTCACCAGGGGGCAACTAATGAGCAGTTCTTC.

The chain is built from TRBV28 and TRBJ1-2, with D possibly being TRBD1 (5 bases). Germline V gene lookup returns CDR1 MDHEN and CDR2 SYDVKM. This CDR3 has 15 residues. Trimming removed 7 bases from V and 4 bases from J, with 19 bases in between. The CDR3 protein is CASTGVSVRGYGYTF. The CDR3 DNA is TGTGCCAGCACCGGCGTGTCTGTAAGGGGCTATGGCTACACCTTC.

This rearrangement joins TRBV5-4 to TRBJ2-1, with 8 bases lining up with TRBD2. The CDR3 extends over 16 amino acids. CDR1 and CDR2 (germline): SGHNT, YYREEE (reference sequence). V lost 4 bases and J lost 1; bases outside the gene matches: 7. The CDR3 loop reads CASSRSGGLSYNEQFF. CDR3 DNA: TGTGCCAGCAGCCGCAGCGGGGGCCTTTCCTACAATGAGCAGTTCTTC. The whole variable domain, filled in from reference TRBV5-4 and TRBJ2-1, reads ETGVTQSPTHLIKTRGQQVTLRCSSQSGHNTVSWYQQALGQGPQFIFQYYREEENGRGNFPPRFSGLQFPNYSSELNVNALELDDSALYLCASSRSGGLSYNEQFFGPGTRLTVL.

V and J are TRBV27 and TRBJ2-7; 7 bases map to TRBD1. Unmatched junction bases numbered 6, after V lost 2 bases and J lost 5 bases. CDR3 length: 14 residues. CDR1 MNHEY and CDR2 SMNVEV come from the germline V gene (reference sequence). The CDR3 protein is CASSLTGAINEQYF. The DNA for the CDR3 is TGTGCCAGCAGTTTAACAGGGGCAATCAACGAGCAGTACTTC.

CDR3 in amino acids: CASGGQGLDGYTF. CDR3 sequence (DNA): TGCGCCAGCGGCGGGCAGGGGCTAGATGGCTACACCTTC. The gene calls are TRBV10-1 and TRBJ1-2; possibly TRBD1 for D (6 bases). V was pared by 8 bases and J by 6 bases, with 16 bases between. The V gene's germline CDR1 is WNHNN and CDR2 SYGVQD (reference sequence). This CDR3 is built from 13 residues.

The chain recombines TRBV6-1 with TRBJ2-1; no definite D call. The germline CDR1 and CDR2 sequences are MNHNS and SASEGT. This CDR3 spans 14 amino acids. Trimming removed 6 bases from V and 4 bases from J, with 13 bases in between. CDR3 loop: CASRGFFVYNEQFF. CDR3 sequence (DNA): TGTGCCAGCAGGGGCTTTTTTGTGTACAATGAGCAGTTCTTC.

DNA for the CDR3: TGTGCCAGCAGTGGACAGGGAGTAGGCGGCTACACCTTC. Translating it yields CASSGQGVGGYTF. The V and J genes are TRBV2 and TRBJ1-2, with 7 bases lining up with TRBD1. CDR1 SNHLY and CDR2 FYNNEI come from the germline V gene. J was trimmed by 8 bases and V by 4 bases; bases with no gene match: 7. This CDR3 contains 13 residues.

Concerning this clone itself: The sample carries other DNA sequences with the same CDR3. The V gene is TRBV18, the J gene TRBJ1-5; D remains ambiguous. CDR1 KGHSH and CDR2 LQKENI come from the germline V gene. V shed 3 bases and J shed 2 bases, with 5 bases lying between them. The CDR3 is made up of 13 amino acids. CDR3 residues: CASSPSRNQPQHF. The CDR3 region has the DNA TGTGCCAGCTCACCGAGTCGCAATCAGCCCCAGCATTTT.

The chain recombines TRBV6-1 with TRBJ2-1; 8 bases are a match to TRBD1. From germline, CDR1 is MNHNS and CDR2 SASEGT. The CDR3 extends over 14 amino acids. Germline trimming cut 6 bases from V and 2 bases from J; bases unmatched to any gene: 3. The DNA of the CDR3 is TGTGCCAGCAGAGTACAGGGGGCCTACAATGAGCAGTTCTTC. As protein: CASRVQGAYNEQFF.

The CDR3, as DNA: TGTGCCAGCAGTTACTCTGGGGGCCGGGGCAATGAGCAGTTCTTC. This gives the protein CASSYSGGRGNEQFF. This sequence joins TRBV6-5 and TRBJ2-1, with D perhaps TRBD1 (6 bases). The germline V and J ends were trimmed by 0 bases and 6 bases, with 12 bases remaining between them. In germline, CDR1 is MNHEY, CDR2 SVGAGI. CDR3 size: 15 residues.

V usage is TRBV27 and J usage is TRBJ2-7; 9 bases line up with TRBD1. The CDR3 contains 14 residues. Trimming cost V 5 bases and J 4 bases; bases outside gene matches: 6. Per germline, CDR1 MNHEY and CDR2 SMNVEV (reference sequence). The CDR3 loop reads CASSMGQGMYEQYF. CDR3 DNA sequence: TGTGCCAGCAGTATGGGACAGGGAATGTACGAGCAGTACTTC.

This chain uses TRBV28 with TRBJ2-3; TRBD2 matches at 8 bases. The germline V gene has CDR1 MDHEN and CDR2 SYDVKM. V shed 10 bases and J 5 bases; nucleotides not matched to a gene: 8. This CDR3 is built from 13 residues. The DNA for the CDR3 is TGTGCCAATTTGCGGGGGGACGGAGATACGCAGTATTTT. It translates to CANLRGDGDTQYF.

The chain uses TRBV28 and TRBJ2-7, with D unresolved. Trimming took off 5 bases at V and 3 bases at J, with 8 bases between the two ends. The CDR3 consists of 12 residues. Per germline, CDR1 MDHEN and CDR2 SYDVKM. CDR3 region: CASSTRDYEQYF. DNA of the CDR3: TGTGCCAGCAGTACCCGAGACTACGAGCAGTACTTC.

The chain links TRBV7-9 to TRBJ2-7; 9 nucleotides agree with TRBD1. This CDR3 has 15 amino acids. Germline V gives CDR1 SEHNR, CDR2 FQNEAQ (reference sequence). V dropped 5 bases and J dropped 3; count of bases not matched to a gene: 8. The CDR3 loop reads CASSPLDRGGYEQYF. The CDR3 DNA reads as TGTGCCAGCAGCCCCCTGGACAGGGGTGGCTACGAGCAGTACTTC.

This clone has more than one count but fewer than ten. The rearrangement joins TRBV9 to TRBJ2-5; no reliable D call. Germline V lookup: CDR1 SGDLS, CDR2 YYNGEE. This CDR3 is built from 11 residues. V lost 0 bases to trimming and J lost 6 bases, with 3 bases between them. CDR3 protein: CASSVVKTQYF. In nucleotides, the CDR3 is TGTGCCAGCAGCGTAGTTAAGACCCAGTACTTC.

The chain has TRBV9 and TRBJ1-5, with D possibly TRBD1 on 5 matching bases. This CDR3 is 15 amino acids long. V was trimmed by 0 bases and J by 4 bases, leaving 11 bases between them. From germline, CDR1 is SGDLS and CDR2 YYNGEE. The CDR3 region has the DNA TGTGCCAGCAGCGTAGACGGACAAGGAAATCAGCCCCAGCATTTT. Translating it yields CASSVDGQGNQPQHF.